Following are 7 T cell receptor beta chains from one sample sequenced in a study of T cells in localized non-small cell lung cancer. Profiling relied on immunoSEQ multiplex PCR, and the TCRdb table lists in-frame clones only, not all of them. The sample includes 50,000 to 70,000 clones, roughly 80% of them seen just once. This specimen consisted of PBMCs, obtained before any cancer treatment. The receptors come from a man aged 35-69 years with stage II lung adenocarcinoma.

This sequence joins TRBV2 and TRBJ2-3; 8 positions agree with TRBD1. The CDR3 has 14 amino acids. Trimming at V came to 6 bases and at J to 0 bases, leaving 2 bases not matched to a gene. CDR1 is SNHLY and CDR2 is FYNNEI in the germline V gene. DNA of the CDR3: TGTGCCAGCAGCCGGACAGGGAGCACAGATACGCAGTATTTT. Amino acid sequence: CASSRTGSTDTQYF.

This clone was picked up one time. This sequence joins TRBV6-4 and TRBJ1-2; a possible D gene is TRBD1 (5 bases). The CDR3 is 14 amino acids. Germline V CDR1 and CDR2: MRHNA, SNTAGT. V gave up 6 bases and J gave up 7 bases, with 18 bases separating them. The CDR3 DNA sequence: TGTGCCAGCAGCCGGGACTGGCAGGGTGCTGGCTACACCTTC. Protein sequence: CASSRDWQGAGYTF.

The chain couples TRBV7-3 to TRBJ2-6; no definite D call. This CDR3 has 18 amino acids. CDR1 is SGHTA, CDR2 FQGTGA, per germline. Trimming took 1 base from V and 0 from J, leaving 13 bases between them. Here the CDR3 reads CASSLKTLSSSGANVLTF. CDR3 coding DNA: TGTGCCAGCAGCTTAAAGACGTTGTCATCCTCTGGGGCCAACGTCCTGACTTTC.

The chain is built from TRBV15 and TRBJ2-1, with D hard to call. The CDR3 totals 17 residues. The germline CDR1 and CDR2 sequences are LNHNV and YYDKDF (reference sequence). Trimming pared 1 base from V and 3 bases from J, leaving 16 bases between. CDR3 sequence (DNA): TGTGCCACCAGCAGAGTTTGGGGTGGCCTCTTCTACAATGAGCAGTTCTTC. Translation gives CATSRVWGGLFYNEQFF.

This clone showed up just once. The chain is built from TRBV7-9 and TRBJ2-7; 7 bases map to TRBD1. J gave up 2 bases and V 5 bases, and 15 bases lay outside the gene matches. Germline assignment: CDR1 SEHNR and CDR2 FQNEAQ (reference sequence). There are 17 residues in the CDR3. The CDR3, as DNA: TGTGCCAGCAGCCCCCGGAAGACAGGGCCGCTAGCCTACGAGCAGTACTTC. This codes for CASSPRKTGPLAYEQYF.

CDR3 coding DNA: TGCGCCAGCAGCTTGGCGGACAGGGAGACCTATGGCTACACCTTC. Translated, it gives CASSLADRETYGYTF. The V gene is TRBV5-1, the J gene TRBJ1-2; 8 positions agree with TRBD1. The CDR3 is made up of 15 amino acids. V lost 0 bases, J lost 4 bases, and 5 bases stayed unmatched. Germline-derived CDR1 and CDR2 are SGHRS and YFSETQ.

The chain couples TRBV4-2 to TRBJ2-1; no firm D call. This CDR3 spans 17 amino acids. The germline V gene encodes CDR1 LGHNA and CDR2 YNFKEQ. Trimming pared 4 bases from V and 8 bases from J, leaving 24 bases between. This CDR3 reads CASSPSREDIYSHEQFF. In DNA, the CDR3 is TGTGCCAGCAGCCCCTCAAGAGAAGACATATACAGTCATGAGCAGTTCTTC.